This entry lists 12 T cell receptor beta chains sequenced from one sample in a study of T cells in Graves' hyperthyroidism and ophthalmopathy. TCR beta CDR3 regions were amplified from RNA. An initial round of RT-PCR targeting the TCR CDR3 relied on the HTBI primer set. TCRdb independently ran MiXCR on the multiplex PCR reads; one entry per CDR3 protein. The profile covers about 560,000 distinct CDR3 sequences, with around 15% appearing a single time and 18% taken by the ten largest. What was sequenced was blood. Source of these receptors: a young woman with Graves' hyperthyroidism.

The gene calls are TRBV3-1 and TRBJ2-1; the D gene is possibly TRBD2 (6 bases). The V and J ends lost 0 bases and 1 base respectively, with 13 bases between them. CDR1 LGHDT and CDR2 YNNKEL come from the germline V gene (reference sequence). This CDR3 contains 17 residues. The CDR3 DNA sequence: TGTGCCAGCAGCCAAGAATTGCTAGCGCAATCCTACAATGAGCAGTTCTTC. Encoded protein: CASSQELLAQSYNEQFF.

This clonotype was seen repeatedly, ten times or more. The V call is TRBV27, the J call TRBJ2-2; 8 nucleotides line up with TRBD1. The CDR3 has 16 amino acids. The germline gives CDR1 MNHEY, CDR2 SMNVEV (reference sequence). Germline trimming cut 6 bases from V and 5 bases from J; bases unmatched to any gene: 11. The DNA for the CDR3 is TGTGCCAGCAGGCCCCCCGGACAGGGTATAACCGGGGAGCTGTTTTTT. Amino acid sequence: CASRPPGQGITGELFF.

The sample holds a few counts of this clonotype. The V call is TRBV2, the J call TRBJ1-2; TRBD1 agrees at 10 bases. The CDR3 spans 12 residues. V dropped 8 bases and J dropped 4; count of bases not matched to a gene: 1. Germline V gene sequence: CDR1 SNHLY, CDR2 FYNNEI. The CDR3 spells CASGDRGYGYTF. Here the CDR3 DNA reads TGTGCCAGCGGGGACAGGGGCTATGGCTACACCTTC. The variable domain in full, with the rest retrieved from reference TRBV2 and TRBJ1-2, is EPEVTQTPSHQVTQMGQEVILRCVPISNHLYFYWYRQILGQKVEFLVSFYNNEISEKSEIFDDQFSVERPDGSNFTLKIRSTKLEDSAMYFCASGDRGYGYTFGSGTRLTVV.

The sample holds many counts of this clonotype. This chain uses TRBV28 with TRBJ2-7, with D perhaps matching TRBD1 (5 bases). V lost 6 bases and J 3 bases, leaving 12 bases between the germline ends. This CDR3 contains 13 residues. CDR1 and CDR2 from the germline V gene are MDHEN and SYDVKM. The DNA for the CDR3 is TGTGCCAGCAGCTTGACAGTCTACTACGAGCAGTACTTC. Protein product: CASSLTVYYEQYF.

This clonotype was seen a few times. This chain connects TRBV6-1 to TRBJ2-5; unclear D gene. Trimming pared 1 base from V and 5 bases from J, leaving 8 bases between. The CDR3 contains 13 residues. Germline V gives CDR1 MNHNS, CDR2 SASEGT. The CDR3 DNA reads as TGTGCCAGCAGTGAAGGACCAAAGGAGACCCAGTACTTC. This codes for CASSEGPKETQYF.

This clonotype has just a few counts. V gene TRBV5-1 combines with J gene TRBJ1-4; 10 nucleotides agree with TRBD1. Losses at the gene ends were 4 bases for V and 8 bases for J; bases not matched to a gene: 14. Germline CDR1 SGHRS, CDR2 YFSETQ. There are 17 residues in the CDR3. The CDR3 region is CASSEGTGVLIGEKLFF. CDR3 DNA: TGCGCCAGCAGCGAGGGGACAGGGGTACTTATCGGCGAAAAACTGTTTTTT.

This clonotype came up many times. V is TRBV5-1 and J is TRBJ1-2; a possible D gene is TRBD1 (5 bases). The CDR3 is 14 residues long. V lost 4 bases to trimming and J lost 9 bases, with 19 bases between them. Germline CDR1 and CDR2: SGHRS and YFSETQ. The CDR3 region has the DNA TGCGCCAGCAGCCCGGAGACAGCCCTCGGGAGCTACACCTTC. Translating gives CASSPETALGSYTF. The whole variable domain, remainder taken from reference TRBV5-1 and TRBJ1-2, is KAGVTQTPRYLIKTRGQQVTLSCSPISGHRSVSWYQQTPGQGLQFLFEYFSETQRNKGNFPGRFSGRQFSNSRSEMNVSTLELGDSALYLCASSPETALGSYTFGSGTRLTVV.

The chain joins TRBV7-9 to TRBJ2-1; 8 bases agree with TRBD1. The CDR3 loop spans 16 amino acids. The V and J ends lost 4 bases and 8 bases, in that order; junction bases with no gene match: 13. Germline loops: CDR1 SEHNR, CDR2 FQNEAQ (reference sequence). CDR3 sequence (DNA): TGTGCCAGCAGCTCGTCCGGGACAGGCTTTAGGGATGAGCAGTTCTTC. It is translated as CASSSSGTGFRDEQFF. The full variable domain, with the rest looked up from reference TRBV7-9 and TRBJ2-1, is DTGVSQNPRHKITKRGQNVTFRCDPISEHNRLYWYRQTLGQGPEFLTYFQNEAQLEKSRLLSDRFSAERPKGSFSTLEIQRTEQGDSAMYLCASSSSGTGFRDEQFFGPGTRLTVL.

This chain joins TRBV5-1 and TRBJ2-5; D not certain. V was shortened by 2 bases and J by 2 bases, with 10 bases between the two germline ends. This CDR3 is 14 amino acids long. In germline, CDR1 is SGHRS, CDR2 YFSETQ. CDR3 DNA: TGCGCCAGCAGCTTCCAGATAGCTCAAGAGACCCAGTACTTC. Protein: CASSFQIAQETQYF.

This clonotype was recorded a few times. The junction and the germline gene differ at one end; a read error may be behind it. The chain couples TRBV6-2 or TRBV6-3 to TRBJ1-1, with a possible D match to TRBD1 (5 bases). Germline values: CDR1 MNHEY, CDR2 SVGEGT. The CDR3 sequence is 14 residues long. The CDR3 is CASSYSQENAEAFF. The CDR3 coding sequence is TGTGCCAGCAGTTACTCACAGGAGAACGCTGAAGCTTTCTTT.

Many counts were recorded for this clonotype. In nucleotides, the CDR3 is TGTGCCAGCAGTCTTGGGACGGGATCGATCGGCGAGCAGTACTTC. Its translation is CASSLGTGSIGEQYF. The rearrangement links TRBV12-3 or TRBV12-4 to TRBJ2-7; either TRBD1 or TRBD2 may fit D (5 bases each). V dropped 5 bases and J dropped 6 bases, with 20 bases sitting between them. The CDR3 is made up of 15 amino acids.

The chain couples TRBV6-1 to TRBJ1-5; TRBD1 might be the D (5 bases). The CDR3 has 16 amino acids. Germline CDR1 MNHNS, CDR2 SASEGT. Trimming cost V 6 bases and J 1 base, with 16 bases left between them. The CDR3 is CASSPWGGRSNQPQHF. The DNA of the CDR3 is TGTGCCAGCAGCCCCTGGGGGGGACGAAGCAATCAGCCCCAGCATTTT.